The text below deals with one TCR beta chain. Its target is not known. V shed 0 bases and J 4 bases; nucleotides not matched to a gene: 7. This CDR3 contains 17 residues. CDR1 and CDR2 (germline): SGHAT, FQNNGV. This entry comes from a study of OX40 agonist ivuxolimab in advanced cancers. Overall study: Dose-escalation patients were diagnosed with hepatocellular carcinoma, melanoma, renal cell cancer or head and neck cancer. Three dose-escalation patients had partial responses: one with hepatocellular carcinoma and two with cutaneous melanoma.

Study findings and constraints: Researchers report that CD8+ T cells had, on average, more expanded clones than CD4+. Dose levels from 0.1 to 3.0 mg/kg saw CD4+ and CD8+ blood T cells expand clonally by week 6.

Clones were read by immunoSEQ multiplex PCR, and TCRdb kept only the in-frame ones, dropping some. The profile shows 25,000 to 30,000 clones, approximately 85% of them singletons. Sequences were derived from CD4+ or CD8+ T cells sorted from blood, sampled in a trial of the OX40 agonist ivuxolimab. V is TRBV11-2 and J is TRBJ2-5; TRBD2 agrees at 11 bases. The source is an adult with an advanced solid tumor such as melanoma, head and neck, liver or kidney cancer. CDR3 amino acids: CASSLEALAGGPETQYF. The CDR3 DNA is TGTGCCAGCAGCTTAGAAGCGCTAGCGGGGGGCCCAGAGACCCAGTACTTC.